This TCR beta chain came from a study of cytomegalovirus exposure and HLA in healthy donors. Of note for this clone: Antigen: not known.

V gave up 3 bases and J gave up 4 bases, with 11 bases separating them. The CDR3 consists of 13 residues. In germline, CDR1 is SGDLS, CDR2 YYNGEE. Study results and limitations: High sensitivity and specificity were reportedly achieved when the classifier diagnosed cytomegalovirus status. Confirmation in vitro established that three CMV-associated chains were specific for CMV antigens. The study labeled 180 or so TCR beta chains cytomegalovirus-associated.

This PCR relied on a set of 60 Vbeta primers and 13 Jbeta primers. Profiling relied on immunoSEQ multiplex PCR, and the TCRdb table lists in-frame clones only, not all of them. The table includes some 170,000 clones, roughly 85% detected once. This chain connects TRBV9 to TRBJ2-7; possibly TRBD1 for D (6 bases). The clonotype originates from a man aged 35-49 years in good health and CMV-seronegative. Sequenced sample: PBMCs. In DNA, the CDR3 is TGTGCCAGCAGCGGACTTACAGGGTACGAGCAGTACTTC. It encodes CASSGLTGYEQYF.